This T cell receptor beta chain was recovered during a study of blood T cell repertoires in COVID-19. Study summary: Samples of COVID-19 (acute and convalescent) were obtained from the United States, Italy and Spain. Nucleic acid was either cDNA or gDNA, and it came from T cells, B-cell-depleted T cells, or PBMCs.

TCRdb's table, derived via immunoSEQ multiplex PCR, lists solely in-frame clones and lacks some. This table has more than 90,000 clones, over 80% appearing once. Germline V gene lookup returns CDR1 KGHDR and CDR2 SFDVKD. This CDR3 contains 14 residues. The V segment lost 6 bases and the J segment 4 bases; nucleotides outside the gene matches: 3. This clone was counted at least ten times. The sample consisted of peripheral blood. The sequence was collected from an elderly man with acute or convalescent COVID-19. V gene TRBV24-1 combines with J gene TRBJ1-5; 9 bases fit TRBD1. CDR3 residues: CATSQTGGNQPQHF. CDR3 coding DNA: TGTGCCACCAGTCAGACAGGGGGTAATCAGCCCCAGCATTTT.